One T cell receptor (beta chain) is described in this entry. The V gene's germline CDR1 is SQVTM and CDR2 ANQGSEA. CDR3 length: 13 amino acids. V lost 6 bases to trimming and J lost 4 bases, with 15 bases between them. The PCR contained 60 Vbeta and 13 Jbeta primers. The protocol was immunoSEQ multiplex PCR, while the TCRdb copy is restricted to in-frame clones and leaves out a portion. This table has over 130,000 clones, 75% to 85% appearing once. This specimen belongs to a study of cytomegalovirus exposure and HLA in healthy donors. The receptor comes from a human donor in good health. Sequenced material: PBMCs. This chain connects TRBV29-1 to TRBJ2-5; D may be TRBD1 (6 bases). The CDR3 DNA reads TGCAGCGTAGTACAGGGCTATGGAGAGACCCAGTACTTC. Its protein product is CSVVQGYGETQYF.